These 20 T cell receptor beta chains originate from one sample sequenced in a study of CD4 T cells in relation to SARS-CoV-2 and coronaviruses. Sequencing used immunoSEQ multiplex PCR; TCRdb keeps in-frame clones, though not all of them. The sample includes about 21,000 clones, 70% to 80% of them seen just once. Before the COVID-19 pandemic, during about 2010-2019, CD4+ T cells were taken from unexposed donors. Isolation of CD4+ T cells took place after less than 13 days in culture. For these receptors, no antigen is known. The sample taken for sequencing was CD4+ T cells from PBMCs, cultured in vitro. The receptors stem from a human donor in good health.

The chain is built from TRBV3-1 (or the pseudogene TRBV3-2) and TRBJ1-1; D is undetermined. CDR1 is LGHDT, CDR2 YNNKEL, per germline (reference sequence). The CDR3 is 13 amino acids. Trimming stripped 1 base from V and 2 bases from J, with 5 bases between. CDR3 nucleotide sequence: TGTGCCAGCAGCCAAGCAATTAACACTGAAGCTTTCTTT. Translating gives CASSQAINTEAFF.

The chain employs TRBV19 and TRBJ1-6; D is undetermined. With 6 bases removed from V and 6 bases from J, the gap between germline ends came to 15 bases. The germline V gene has CDR1 LNHDA and CDR2 SQIVND (reference sequence). This CDR3 region has 15 residues. The CDR3 here is CASSRNGLGNSPLHF. The CDR3 coding sequence is TGTGCCAGTAGCCGGAACGGGCTGGGTAATTCACCCCTCCACTTT.

The gene calls are TRBV4-2 and TRBJ1-5; D is undetermined. The germline CDR1 and CDR2 sequences are LGHNA and YNFKEQ. There are 14 residues in the CDR3. Trimming cost V 1 base and J 2 bases, with 6 bases left between them. CDR3: CASSQADRNQPQHF. As DNA, the CDR3 is TGTGCCAGCAGCCAAGCTGATCGCAATCAGCCCCAGCATTTT.

The V gene is TRBV19, the J gene TRBJ1-1; D gene unclear. The CDR3 runs 11 residues. V was shortened by 2 bases and J by 4 bases, with 2 bases between the two germline ends. In germline, CDR1 is LNHDA, CDR2 SQIVND (reference sequence). The CDR3, as DNA: TGTGCCAGTAGTATATTCACTGAAGCTTTCTTT. Translated: CASSIFTEAFF.

The chain is built from TRBV28 and TRBJ1-5; 8 bases agree with TRBD1. J was trimmed by 3 bases and V by 4 bases; bases with no gene match: 8. This CDR3 comprises 16 residues. CDR1 and CDR2 (germline): MDHEN, SYDVKM. This CDR3 reads CASSSRQGALNQPQHF. The DNA of the CDR3 is TGTGCCAGCAGTTCTCGCCAGGGGGCCCTCAATCAGCCCCAGCATTTT. The full variable domain, completed using reference TRBV28 and TRBJ1-5, is DVKVTQSSRYLVKRTGEKVFLECVQDMDHENMFWYRQDPGLGLRLIYFSYDVKMKEKGDIPEGYSVSREKKERFSLILESASTNQTSMYLCASSSRQGALNQPQHFGDGTRLSIL.

The CDR3 loop reads CASSRDGLMTGELFF. The CDR3 coding sequence is TGTGCCAGCAGCCGAGACGGGCTAATGACCGGGGAGCTGTTTTTT. V is TRBV7-8 and J is TRBJ2-2; D gene ambiguous. V was shortened by 5 bases and J by 5 bases, with 15 bases between the two germline ends. The length of the CDR3 is 15 residues. CDR1 SGHVS and CDR2 FQNEAQ come from the germline V gene.

The chain uses TRBV27 and TRBJ1-1, with D perhaps matching TRBD1 (5 bases). This CDR3 region has 14 residues. CDR1 and CDR2 from the germline V gene are MNHEY and SMNVEV (reference sequence). Trimming stripped 8 bases from V and 5 bases from J, with 18 bases between. The CDR3 loop is CASGTGAGGTEAFF. CDR3 coding DNA: TGTGCCAGCGGTACCGGGGCCGGCGGGACTGAAGCTTTCTTT.

V and J are TRBV19 and TRBJ1-5; 8 bases map to TRBD1. The CDR3 is 16 residues long. Germline assignment: CDR1 LNHDA and CDR2 SQIVND (reference sequence). The junction had 8 bases not matched to a gene; V was cut back by 5 bases and J by 2 bases. The CDR3 sequence is CASSRQQGEGNQPQHF. The DNA for the CDR3 is TGTGCCAGTAGTCGACAACAGGGGGAAGGCAATCAGCCCCAGCATTTT.

In this sample, this clone is medium-sized (0.01 to 0.1%). CDR3 amino acids: CASSDRSRGNTEAFF. In DNA, the CDR3 is TGTGCCAGCAGTGATCGGTCGAGGGGGAACACTGAAGCTTTCTTT. J is TRBJ1-1 and V is TRBV6-1, with TRBD1 as a possible D gene (5 bases). Germline CDR1 and CDR2: MNHNS and SASEGT. The ends were cut back, 3 bases at V and 1 base at J, with 12 bases in the middle. There are 15 residues in the CDR3.

The gene calls are TRBV3-1 (or the pseudogene TRBV3-2) and TRBJ2-7; no clear D. This CDR3 is 13 amino acids long. Germline lookup yields CDR1 LGHDT and CDR2 YNNKEL (reference sequence). V was cut by 1 base and J by 4 bases, with 8 bases left in between. Here the CDR3 reads CASSQALRYEQYF. The CDR3 region has the DNA TGTGCCAGCAGCCAAGCCCTGAGGTACGAGCAGTACTTC.

V and J are TRBV9 and TRBJ2-3, with D perhaps TRBD1 or TRBD2 (5 bases each). CDR3 length: 17 amino acids. Germline values: CDR1 SGDLS, CDR2 YYNGEE. V lost 3 bases, J lost 7 bases, and 24 bases lay in between. The CDR3 loop is CASSEISGTPRLNTQYF. CDR3 nucleotide sequence: TGTGCCAGCAGCGAGATTTCCGGGACCCCCCGGCTGAATACGCAGTATTTT.

The V call is TRBV28, the J call TRBJ1-4; 7 positions match TRBD1. V shed 7 bases and J 0 bases; nucleotides not matched to a gene: 5. Germline loops: CDR1 MDHEN, CDR2 SYDVKM. The CDR3 sequence is 15 residues long. The CDR3 bases are TGTGCCAGCACCTCCGGGACAGCAACTAATGAAAAACTGTTTTTT. Translation: CASTSGTATNEKLFF.

V usage is TRBV5-1 and J usage is TRBJ2-2, with D possibly being TRBD1 or TRBD2 (5 bases each). The CDR3 is made up of 17 amino acids. Looked up from germline, CDR1 is SGHRS and CDR2 is YFSETQ. V lost 4 bases and J lost 4, with 20 bases in between. The CDR3 spells CASSGVAWGAGTGELFF. CDR3 in DNA: TGCGCCAGCAGCGGGGTGGCGTGGGGCGCGGGCACCGGGGAGCTGTTTTTT.

This clone has just one count. The chain uses TRBV3-1 (or the pseudogene TRBV3-2) and TRBJ2-7, with 10 bases identical to TRBD2. The germline V gene has CDR1 LGHDT and CDR2 YNNKEL (reference sequence). The CDR3 covers 15 residues. The V and J ends lost 3 bases and 2 bases, in that order; junction bases with no gene match: 4. CDR3 amino acids: CASSQTSGSTYEQYF. The CDR3 nucleotides are TGTGCCAGCAGCCAGACTAGCGGGTCTACCTACGAGCAGTACTTC.

The chain links TRBV2 to TRBJ1-2, with TRBD1 matching over 10 bases. Germline CDR1 and CDR2: SNHLY and FYNNEI. V shed 5 bases, J shed 7 bases, and the junction held 16 bases outside the gene matches. The CDR3 sequence is 17 residues long. Here the CDR3 DNA reads TGTGCCAGCAGTCGACAGGGGGCTTCTCTTCTTTCTAGTGGCTACACCTTC. Protein product: CASSRQGASLLSSGYTF.

The chain carries TRBV30 and TRBJ1-2; 7 nucleotides line up with TRBD1. CDR1 is GTSNPN, CDR2 SVGIG, per germline (reference sequence). The CDR3 contains 13 residues. After removal of 8 bases from V and 6 bases from J, the junction contained 12 bases not matched to a gene. Here the CDR3 reads CAESDRIGHGYTF. CDR3 sequence (DNA): TGTGCCGAATCGGACAGGATTGGGCATGGCTACACCTTC.

The V gene is TRBV5-1, the J gene TRBJ2-2; 8 nucleotides line up with TRBD1. There are 16 residues in the CDR3. The V gene's germline CDR1 is SGHRS and CDR2 YFSETQ. Trimming removed 0 bases from V and 1 base from J; junction bases left unmatched: 2. The chain's CDR3 is CASSLGGTGNTGELFF. The CDR3 bases are TGCGCCAGCAGCTTGGGTGGGACAGGGAACACCGGGGAGCTGTTTTTT.

A single count supports this clone. The V gene is TRBV5-1, the J gene TRBJ1-2; D remains unclear. V was shortened by 4 bases and J by 5 bases, with 6 bases between the two germline ends. Germline assignment: CDR1 SGHRS and CDR2 YFSETQ. The CDR3 covers 11 residues. The CDR3 DNA is TGCGCCAGCAGCACGGGTTATGGCTACACCTTC. This gives the protein CASSTGYGYTF.

This chain connects TRBV5-6 to TRBJ2-2; D gene uncertain. Germline CDR1 SGHDT, CDR2 YYEEEE. The CDR3 is 13 amino acids. V dropped 4 bases and J dropped 4 bases, with 8 bases sitting between them. CDR3 amino acids: CASSLGFTGELFF. CDR3 nucleotide sequence: TGTGCCAGCAGCCTGGGATTCACCGGGGAGCTGTTTTTT.

This clone was recorded a few times. The J gene is TRBJ1-1, the V gene TRBV14, with TRBD1 matching 7 bases. V lost 2 bases and J lost 9; bases outside the gene matches: 9. In germline, CDR1 is SGHDN, CDR2 FVKESK. There are 14 residues in the CDR3. The CDR3 here is CASSQSTGTLKAFF. The CDR3 region has the DNA TGTGCCAGCAGCCAATCGACAGGGACGTTGAAAGCTTTCTTT.